These 3 T cell receptor beta chains were sequenced from one sample in a study of blood T cell repertoires in COVID-19. Assay used: immunoSEQ multiplex PCR; TCRdb lists only in-frame clones, some missing. The table shows about 82,000 clones, with 70% to 90% occurring only once. The sequencing input was peripheral blood. The receptors derive from an elderly man with active or convalescent COVID-19.

The DNA of the CDR3 is TGCGCCAGCAGTGATTTCGACAGGGGGCTGGGAAACTATGGCTACACCTTC. Translated, it gives CASSDFDRGLGNYGYTF. The chain is built from TRBV10-2 and TRBJ1-2; the match to TRBD1 covers 10 bases. Germline V gives CDR1 WSHSY, CDR2 SAAADI. V was pared by 3 bases and J by 2 bases, with 9 bases of the junction left unmatched. The CDR3 has 17 amino acids.

The V and J genes are TRBV2 and TRBJ2-7; D is ambiguous. The V end was cut by 7 bases, the J end by 3 bases, with 13 bases between. The CDR3 is 13 amino acids. CDR1 is SNHLY, CDR2 FYNNEI, per germline. DNA for the CDR3: TGTGCCAGCACCGAACAGCTACACTACGAGCAGTACGTC. Translation: CASTEQLHYEQYV.

The rearrangement joins TRBV28 to TRBJ2-7, with 7 bases aligning to TRBD2. J was trimmed by 6 bases and V by 5 bases; bases with no gene match: 7. The CDR3 consists of 13 residues. CDR1 MDHEN and CDR2 SYDVKM come from the germline V gene. The CDR3, as DNA: TGTGCCAGCAGTCGAGGGAGGGCCGGCGAGCAGTACGTC. This translates into CASSRGRAGEQYV.